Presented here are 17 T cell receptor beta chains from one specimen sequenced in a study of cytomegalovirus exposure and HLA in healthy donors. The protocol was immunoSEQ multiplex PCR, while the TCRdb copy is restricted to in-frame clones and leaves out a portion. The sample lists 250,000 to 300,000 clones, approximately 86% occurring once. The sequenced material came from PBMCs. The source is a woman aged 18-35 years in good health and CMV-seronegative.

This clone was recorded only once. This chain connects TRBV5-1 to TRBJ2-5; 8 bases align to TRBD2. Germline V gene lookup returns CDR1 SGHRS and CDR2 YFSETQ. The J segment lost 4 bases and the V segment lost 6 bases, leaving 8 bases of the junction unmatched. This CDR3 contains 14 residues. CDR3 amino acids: CASMYSSGRETQYF. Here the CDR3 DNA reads TGCGCCAGCATGTATTCGAGCGGGAGAGAGACCCAGTACTTC.

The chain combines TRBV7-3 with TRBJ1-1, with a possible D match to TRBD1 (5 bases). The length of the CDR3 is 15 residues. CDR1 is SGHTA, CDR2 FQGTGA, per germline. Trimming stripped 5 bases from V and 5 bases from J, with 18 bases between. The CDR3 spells CASSPTGGVRTEAFF. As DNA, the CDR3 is TGTGCCAGCAGCCCGACGGGAGGGGTTAGAACTGAAGCTTTCTTT. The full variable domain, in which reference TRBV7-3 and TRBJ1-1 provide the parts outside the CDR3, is GAGVSQTPSNKVTEKGKYVELRCDPISGHTALYWYRQSLGQGPEFLIYFQGTGAADDSGLPNDRFFAVRPEGSVSTLKIQRTERGDSAVYLCASSPTGGVRTEAFFGQGTRLTVV.

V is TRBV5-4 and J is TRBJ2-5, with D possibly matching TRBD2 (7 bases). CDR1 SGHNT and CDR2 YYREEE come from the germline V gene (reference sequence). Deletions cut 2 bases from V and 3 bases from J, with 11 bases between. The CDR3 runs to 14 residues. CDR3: CASSFGGPKETQYF. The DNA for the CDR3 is TGTGCCAGCAGCTTCGGGGGGCCTAAAGAGACCCAGTACTTC.

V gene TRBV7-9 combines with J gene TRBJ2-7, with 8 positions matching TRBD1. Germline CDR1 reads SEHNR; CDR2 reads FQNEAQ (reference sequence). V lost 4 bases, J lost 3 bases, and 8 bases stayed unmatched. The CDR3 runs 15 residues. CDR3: CASSSGQGSNYEQYF. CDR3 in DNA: TGTGCCAGCAGCTCCGGACAGGGCAGTAACTACGAGCAGTACTTC.

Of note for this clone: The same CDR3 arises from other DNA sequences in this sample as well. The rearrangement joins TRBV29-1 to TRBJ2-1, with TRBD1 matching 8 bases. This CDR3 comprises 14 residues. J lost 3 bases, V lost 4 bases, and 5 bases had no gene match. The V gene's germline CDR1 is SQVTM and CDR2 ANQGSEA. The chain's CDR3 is CSVVRTGSYNEQFF. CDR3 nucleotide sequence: TGCAGCGTTGTAAGGACAGGGAGCTACAATGAGCAGTTCTTC.

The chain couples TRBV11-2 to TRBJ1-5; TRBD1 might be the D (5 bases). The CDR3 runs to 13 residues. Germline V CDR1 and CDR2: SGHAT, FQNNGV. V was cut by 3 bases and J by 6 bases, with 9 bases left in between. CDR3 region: CASSLGHLQPQHF. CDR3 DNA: TGTGCCAGCAGCTTGGGGCACCTTCAGCCCCAGCATTTT.

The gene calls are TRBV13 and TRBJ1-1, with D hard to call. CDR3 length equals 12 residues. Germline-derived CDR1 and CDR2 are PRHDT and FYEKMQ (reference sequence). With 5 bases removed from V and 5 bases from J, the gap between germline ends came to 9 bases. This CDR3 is CASSPSGTEAFF. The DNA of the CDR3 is TGTGCCAGCAGCCCTTCGGGGACTGAAGCTTTCTTT.

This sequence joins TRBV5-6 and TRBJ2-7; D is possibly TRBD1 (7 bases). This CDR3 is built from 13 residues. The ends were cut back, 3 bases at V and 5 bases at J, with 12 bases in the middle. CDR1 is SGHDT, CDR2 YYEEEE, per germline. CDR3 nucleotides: TGTGCCAGCAGCTACAGGGGAGGCAACGAGCAGTACTTC. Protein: CASSYRGGNEQYF.

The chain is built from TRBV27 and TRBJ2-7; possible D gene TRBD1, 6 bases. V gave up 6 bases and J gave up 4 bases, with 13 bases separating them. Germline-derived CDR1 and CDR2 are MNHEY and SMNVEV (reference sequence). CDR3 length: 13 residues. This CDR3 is CASSRIDRYEQYF. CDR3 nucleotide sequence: TGTGCCAGCAGCCGGATCGACAGGTACGAGCAGTACTTC.

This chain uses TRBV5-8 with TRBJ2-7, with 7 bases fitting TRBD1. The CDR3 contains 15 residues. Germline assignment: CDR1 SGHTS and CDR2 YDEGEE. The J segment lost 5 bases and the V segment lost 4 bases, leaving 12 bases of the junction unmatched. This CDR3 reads CASSTAGTVPHEQYF. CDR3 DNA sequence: TGTGCCAGCAGCACAGCTGGGACAGTGCCTCACGAGCAGTACTTC.

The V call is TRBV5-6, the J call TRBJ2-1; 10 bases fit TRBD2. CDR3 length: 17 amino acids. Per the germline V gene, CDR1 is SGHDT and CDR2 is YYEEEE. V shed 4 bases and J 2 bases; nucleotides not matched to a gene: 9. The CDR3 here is CASSELLAGMTYNEQFF. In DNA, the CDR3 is TGTGCCAGCAGCGAACTACTAGCGGGAATGACCTACAATGAGCAGTTCTTC. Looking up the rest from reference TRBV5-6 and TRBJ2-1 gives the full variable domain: DAGVTQSPTHLIKTRGQQVTLRCSPKSGHDTVSWYQQALGQGPQFIFQYYEEEERQRGNFPDRFSGHQFPNYSSELNVNALLLGDSALYLCASSELLAGMTYNEQFFGPGTRLTVL.

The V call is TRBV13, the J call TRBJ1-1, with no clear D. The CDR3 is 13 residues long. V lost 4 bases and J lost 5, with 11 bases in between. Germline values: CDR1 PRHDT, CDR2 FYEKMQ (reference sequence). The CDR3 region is CASSSTHATEAFF. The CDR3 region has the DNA TGTGCCAGCAGCTCAACCCATGCGACTGAAGCTTTCTTT.

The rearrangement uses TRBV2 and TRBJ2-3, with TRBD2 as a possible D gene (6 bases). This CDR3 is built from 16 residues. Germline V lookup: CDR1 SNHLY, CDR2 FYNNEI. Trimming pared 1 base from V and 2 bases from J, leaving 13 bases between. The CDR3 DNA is TGTGCCAGCAGTGAAGTCGGTAGCGGAAACACAGATACGCAGTATTTT. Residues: CASSEVGSGNTDTQYF.

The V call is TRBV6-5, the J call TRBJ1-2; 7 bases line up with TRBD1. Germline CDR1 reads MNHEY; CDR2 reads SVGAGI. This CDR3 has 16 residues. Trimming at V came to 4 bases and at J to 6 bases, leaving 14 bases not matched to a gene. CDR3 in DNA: TGTGCCAGCAGTTTTTGGACAGGATGGTTCCCGGATGGCTACACCTTC. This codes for CASSFWTGWFPDGYTF.

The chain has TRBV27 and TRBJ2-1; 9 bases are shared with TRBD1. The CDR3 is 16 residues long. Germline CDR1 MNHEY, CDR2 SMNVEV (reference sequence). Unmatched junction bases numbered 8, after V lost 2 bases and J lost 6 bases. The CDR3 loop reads CASSLGRDRDGNEQFF. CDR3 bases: TGTGCCAGCAGTTTAGGTAGGGACAGGGACGGCAATGAGCAGTTCTTC.

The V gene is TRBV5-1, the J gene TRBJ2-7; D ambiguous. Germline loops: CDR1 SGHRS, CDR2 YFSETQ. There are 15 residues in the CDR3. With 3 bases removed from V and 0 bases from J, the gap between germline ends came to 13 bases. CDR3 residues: CASSSSPGSSYEQYF. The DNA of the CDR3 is TGCGCCAGCAGCTCAAGCCCAGGTAGCTCCTACGAGCAGTACTTC.

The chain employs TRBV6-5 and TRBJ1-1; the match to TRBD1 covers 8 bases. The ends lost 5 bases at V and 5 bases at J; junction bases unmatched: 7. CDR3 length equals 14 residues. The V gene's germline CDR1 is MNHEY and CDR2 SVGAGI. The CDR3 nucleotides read TGTGCCAGCAGTGGACAGACAGGGGTGACTGAAGCTTTCTTT. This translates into CASSGQTGVTEAFF.